This TCR beta chain comes out of a study of long-term antiretroviral therapy in people with HIV. Study in general: The 2015 immediate-ART recommendation was preceded by the earliest samples by about a decade. Study observations and caveats: Across all time points, the repertoire was dominated by clones that expanded before ART. HIV repertoires covered narrower CDR3 length ranges than controls did. Information pertaining to ART adherence, viral resistance or therapeutic modifications was not obtained.

On this clone: Antigen: not known.

immunoSEQ v3.0 was run at survey level. Using immunoSEQ multiplex PCR, the repertoire was profiled, and TCRdb retains in-frame clones only, with some absent. Among around 16,000 clones listed, 77% were seen once. Germline V CDR1 and CDR2: MGHRA, YSYEKL. Deletions cut 4 bases from V and 6 bases from J, with 13 bases between. This CDR3 is built from 13 residues. V gene TRBV4-1 combines with J gene TRBJ2-7; maybe TRBD2 (5 bases). The receptor was isolated from a man in his forties with HIV. Sequencing used unsorted PBMCs, obtained 2.1 years after starting antiretroviral therapy. CDR3 coding DNA: TGCGCCAGCAGCCCGAGGGTGGGCGTCGAGCAGTACTTC. It specifies CASSPRVGVEQYF.